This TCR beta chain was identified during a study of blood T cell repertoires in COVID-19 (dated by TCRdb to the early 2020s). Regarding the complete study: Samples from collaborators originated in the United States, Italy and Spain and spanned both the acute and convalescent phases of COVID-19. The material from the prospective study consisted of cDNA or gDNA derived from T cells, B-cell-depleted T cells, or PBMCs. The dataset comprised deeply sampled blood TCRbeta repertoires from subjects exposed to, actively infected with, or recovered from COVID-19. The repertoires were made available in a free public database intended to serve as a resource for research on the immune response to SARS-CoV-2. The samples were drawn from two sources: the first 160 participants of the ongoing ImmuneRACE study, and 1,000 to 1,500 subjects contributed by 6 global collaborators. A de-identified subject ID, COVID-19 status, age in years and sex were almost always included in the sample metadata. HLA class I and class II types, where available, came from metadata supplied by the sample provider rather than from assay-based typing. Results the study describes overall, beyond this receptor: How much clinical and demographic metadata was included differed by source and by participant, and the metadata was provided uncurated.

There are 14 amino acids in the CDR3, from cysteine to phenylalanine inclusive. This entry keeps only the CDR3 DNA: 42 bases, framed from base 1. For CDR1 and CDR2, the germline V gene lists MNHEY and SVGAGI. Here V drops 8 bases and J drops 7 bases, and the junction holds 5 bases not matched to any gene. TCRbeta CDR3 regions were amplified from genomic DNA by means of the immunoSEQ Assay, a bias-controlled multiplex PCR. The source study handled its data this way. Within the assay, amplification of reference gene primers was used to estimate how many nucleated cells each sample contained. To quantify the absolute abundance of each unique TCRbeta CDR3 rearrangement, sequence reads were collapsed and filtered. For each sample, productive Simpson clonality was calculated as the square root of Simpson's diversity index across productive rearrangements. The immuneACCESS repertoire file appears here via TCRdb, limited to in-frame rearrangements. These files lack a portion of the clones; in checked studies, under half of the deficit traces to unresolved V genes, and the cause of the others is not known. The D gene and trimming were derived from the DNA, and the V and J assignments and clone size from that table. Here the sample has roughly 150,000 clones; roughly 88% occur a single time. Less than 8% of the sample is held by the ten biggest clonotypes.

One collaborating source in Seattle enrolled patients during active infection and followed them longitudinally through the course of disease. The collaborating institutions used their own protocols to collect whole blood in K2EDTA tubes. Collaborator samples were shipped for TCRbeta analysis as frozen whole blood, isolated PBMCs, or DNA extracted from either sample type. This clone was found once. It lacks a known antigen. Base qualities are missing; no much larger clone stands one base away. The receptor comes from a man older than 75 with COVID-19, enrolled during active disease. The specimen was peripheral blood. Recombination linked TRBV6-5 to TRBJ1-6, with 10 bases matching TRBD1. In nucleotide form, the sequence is TGTGCCAGCTGGGGACAGGGGATGAATTCACCCCTCCACTTT. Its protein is CASWGQGMNSPLHF.